Sequencing of this T cell receptor (beta chain) was carried out in a study of post-analysis software for immune sequencing data. Study information: Patients had relapsing-remitting, secondary progressive or progressive-relapsing multiple sclerosis; some lacked subtype.

cDNA libraries for TCR beta contained unique molecular identifiers. TCRdb used MiXCR to reprocess the PCR reads, holding one entry per CDR3 protein. The table has a few hundred thousand distinct CDR3 sequences, around 40% seen once; the top ten hold over 10%. The clonotype was recovered from a girl between 10 and 17 years old with multiple sclerosis. Sequenced input: blood.

The CDR3 here is CSVEGTPGNKQYF. The CDR3 DNA follows: TGCAGCGTTGAAGGGACCCCGGGCAACAAGCAGTACTTC. The gene calls are TRBV29-1 and TRBJ2-5; D is unclear. The CDR3 length is 13 residues. Trimming stripped 1 base from V and 11 bases from J, with 17 bases between. Germline CDR1 and CDR2: SQVTM and ANQGSEA. Looking up the rest from reference TRBV29-1 and TRBJ2-5 gives the full variable domain: SAVISQKPSRDICQRGTSLTIQCQVDSQVTMMFWYRQQPGQSLTLIATANQGSEATYESGFVIDKFPISRPNLTFSTLTVSNMSPEDSSIYLCSVEGTPGNKQYFGPGTRLLVL.